This T cell receptor beta chain was found in a study of immune heterogeneity within non-small cell lung tumors. Study-wide context: There was 1 tumor not otherwise specified, along with nine to eleven non-squamous carcinomas and several squamous cell carcinomas. Findings and caveats of the study: Individual patients mostly differed in their high-frequency T-cell receptor beta clonotypes.

With respect to this clonotype: Its antigen is still unknown.

The template consisted of bulk tumor genomic DNA, with 600 ng used per sample. Biopsies, several per primary tumor and spaced far apart, were collected during surgery. The cohort was untreated, with newly diagnosed non-small cell lung cancer undergoing curative surgery. CDR1 is MNHEY, CDR2 SMNVEV, per germline (reference sequence). Trimming shortened V by 2 bases and J by 8 bases, and 10 bases separated the two germline ends. The CDR3 extends over 14 amino acids. The TCR beta CDR3 region was amplified by multiplex PCR employing 32 V and 13 J primers. TCRdb ran MiXCR on the multiplex PCR reads and lists one entry per CDR3 protein. The sample has 1,500 to 2,000 distinct CDR3 sequences; around 47% are singletons.

Sequencing was performed on lung tumor tissue. The chain recombines TRBV27 with TRBJ1-6; the D gene is possibly TRBD1 (5 bases). This receptor was identified in a man aged 60-69 years with non-small cell lung cancer. CDR3 sequence (DNA): TGTGCCAGCAGTTTAGCAGGGAGGCATTCACCCCTCCACTTT. The encoded protein is CASSLAGRHSPLHF.